Below, one T cell receptor (beta chain) is given with its context. The antigen is unknown. The data originate from a study of human T cells and chemical hapten exposure. Overall study results and limits: There was no change with DPC sensitization in TCRs above 1 in 1000 frequency. Relative to control repertoires, expanded TCRs gave rise to significantly more large CDR3 similarity clusters. Having alopecia, donors may respond immunologically unlike healthy people.

Attachment of unique molecular identifiers to individual cDNA molecules was performed in the library. TCRdb used MiXCR to reprocess the RACE reads, holding one entry per CDR3 protein. The sample has approximately 79,000 distinct CDR3 sequences, 10% to 13% seen once. Indicated time point: patch test 1, 2 weeks after DPC sensitization. Documented treatment: therapeutic diphenylcyclopropenone sensitization with weekly scalp DPC. V was clipped by 1 base and J by 6 bases; unmatched bases: 8. Looked up from germline, CDR1 is SGDLS and CDR2 is YYNGEE. The CDR3 is 15 residues long. The V call is TRBV9, the J call TRBJ2-7; 9 bases are shared with TRBD2. The specimen comprised whole blood, sampled in connection with sensitization to the hapten diphenylcyclopropenone (DPC). This TCR was recovered from a woman in her 50s with alopecia areata. Some clones in this sample may be carry-over from other donors' samples. The CDR3 region is CASSVTSGLAAEQYF. CDR3 DNA sequence: TGTGCCAGCAGCGTAACGTCGGGACTAGCTGCCGAGCAGTACTTC.